Listed below are T cell receptor beta chains from one sample, sequenced in a study of T-cell memory formation after mild COVID-19. A single record per CDR3 protein comes from TCRdb applying MiXCR to the 5' RACE reads. This sample yields about 560,000 distinct CDR3 sequences, of which roughly 20% are seen a single time; 8.4% belongs to the top ten. The sequenced sample consisted of PBMCs or a T cell subset sorted from them (not recorded which). The receptor set was obtained from an adult woman who had mild COVID-19 (a few samples of this study predate the infection). Cell type and time point are not known. Both conserved end residues are part of each CDR3. The order of the fields is clone size, J gene, D gene, V gene, CDR3 protein, CDR3 DNA. A D gene is named only where the DNA matches it firmly. Clone size appears in some rows only: once, few, many, or a class for an expanded clone.

>few|TRBJ2-3|TRBD2|TRBV19
CASKRLAATDTQYF
TGTGCCAGTAAAAGACTAGCGGCAACAGATACGCAGTATTTT
>-|TRBJ2-3|TRBD2|TRBV5-6
CASSFDQRGSKGTQYF
TGTGCCAGCAGCTTCGACCAGCGGGGGTCGAAGGGTACGCAGTATTTT
>few|TRBJ1-2|-|TRBV6-5
CASTDGSSRGGYTF
TGTGCCAGCACCGACGGTTCGTCCCGAGGTGGCTACACCTTC
>few|TRBJ2-2|-|TRBV2
CAMGTSNTGELFF
TGTGCCATGGGGACATCGAACACCGGGGAGCTGTTTTTT
>-|TRBJ2-7|-|TRBV5-1
CASSLDAYYEQYF
TGCGCCAGCAGCTTGGACGCATACTACGAGCAGTACTTC
>-|TRBJ2-3|TRBD1|TRBV3-1
CASSQDWSLDRVDTDTQYF
TGTGCCAGCAGCCAAGATTGGTCCCTGGACAGGGTGGACACAGATACGCAGTATTTT
>few|TRBJ2-1|TRBD2|TRBV11-3
CASSPGTSGRRDLSSYNEQFF
TGTGCCAGCAGCCCCGGGACTAGCGGGAGACGGGATCTTAGCTCCTACAATGAGCAGTTCTTC
>-|TRBJ2-5|TRBD1|TRBV12-3/TRBV12-4
CASSTGQVGQETQYF
TGTGCCAGCAGTACCGGACAGGTGGGCCAAGAGACCCAGTACTTC
>few|TRBJ2-2|TRBD2|TRBV12-3/TRBV12-4
CASSDRLAGGPYTGELFF
TGTGCCAGCAGTGACCGACTAGCGGGAGGGCCATACACCGGGGAGCTGTTTTTT
>many|TRBJ1-3|-|TRBV12-3/TRBV12-4
CASSLRGSGNTIYF
TGTGCCAGCAGTTTACGGGGATCTGGAAACACCATATATTTT
>few|TRBJ2-1|-|TRBV29-1
CSVEDLIGAGEQFF
TGCAGCGTTGAAGATCTGATTGGAGCCGGTGAGCAGTTCTTC
>-|TRBJ1-6|TRBD1|TRBV29-1
CSVSTGPLNSPLHF
TGCAGCGTCTCGACAGGGCCCCTTAATTCACCCCTCCACTTT
>-|TRBJ2-7|-|TRBV14
CASSQGEGPYEQYF
TGTGCCAGCAGCCAAGGCGAAGGGCCCTACGAGCAGTACTTC
>-|TRBJ2-5|-|TRBV27
CASSFIGFETQYF
TGTGCCAGCAGTTTTATCGGGTTCGAGACCCAGTACTTC
>-|TRBJ2-4|TRBD2|TRBV15
CATSRDSGGGGIQYF
TGTGCCACCAGCAGAGATAGTGGCGGGGGGGGCATTCAGTACTTC
>-|TRBJ1-1|-|TRBV5-5
CASSFGRGIGGTEAFF
TGTGCCAGCAGCTTCGGCAGGGGCATAGGAGGGACTGAAGCTTTCTTT
>-|TRBJ2-2|-|TRBV13
CASSSRQERTGELFF
TGTGCCAGCAGCTCACGACAGGAACGGACCGGGGAGCTGTTTTTT
>many|TRBJ2-2|-|TRBV5-1
CASSLVANTGELFF
TGTGCCAGCAGCTTAGTAGCGAACACCGGGGAGCTGTTTTTT
>-|TRBJ1-5|-|TRBV14
CASSRDIAQPQHF
TGTGCCAGCAGCCGGGACATCGCTCAGCCCCAGCATTTT
>-|TRBJ2-1|TRBD2|TRBV7-6
CASSLLAGGPREQFF
TGTGCCAGCAGCTTACTAGCGGGGGGGCCGCGTGAGCAGTTCTTC
>-|TRBJ1-1|-|TRBV30
CAWTLFTEAFF
TGTGCCTGGACTCTCTTCACTGAAGCTTTCTTT
>few|TRBJ1-6|-|TRBV15
CATSRDERPFNSPLHF
TGTGCCACCAGCAGAGATGAGCGACCGTTTAATTCACCCCTCCACTTT
>-|TRBJ1-1|-|TRBV12-3/TRBV12-4
CASSLGSDTEAFF
TGTGCCAGCAGTTTAGGGAGCGACACTGAAGCTTTCTTT
>-|TRBJ2-3|TRBD2|TRBV7-9
CASSWGLAGVDTQYF
TGTGCCAGCAGCTGGGGACTAGCGGGAGTGGATACGCAGTATTTT
>-|TRBJ1-1|-|TRBV24-1
CATSDATRPEAFF
TGTGCCACCAGTGATGCCACCAGACCTGAAGCTTTCTTT
>many|TRBJ2-2|-|TRBV14
CASSQVAAELFF
TGTGCCAGCAGCCAAGTCGCGGCGGAGCTGTTTTTT
>few|TRBJ2-7|TRBD2|TRBV6-1
CASKKESGGSYEQYF
TGTGCCAGCAAAAAAGAGAGCGGGGGCTCCTACGAGCAGTACTTC
>-|TRBJ1-1|TRBD1|TRBV7-9
CASSPQGQLNTEAFF
TGTGCCAGCAGCCCCCAGGGACAGCTGAACACTGAAGCTTTCTTT
>few|TRBJ2-5|TRBD2|TRBV6-2/TRBV6-3
CASSYSGLAGETQYF
TGTGCCAGCAGTTACTCCGGACTAGCGGGAGAGACCCAGTACTTC
>-|TRBJ2-1|TRBD2|TRBV20-1
CSGTPLREGYYNEQFF
TGCAGTGGAACCCCCCTGCGGGAGGGGTATTACAATGAGCAGTTCTTC
>-|TRBJ2-5|-|TRBV4-1
CASSQDGAAETQYF
TGCGCCAGCAGCCAAGACGGGGCCGCGGAGACCCAGTACTTC
>few|TRBJ1-4|-|TRBV7-9
CASSLVGSFNEKLFF
TGTGCCAGCAGCTTAGTAGGCAGCTTTAATGAAAAACTGTTTTTT
>-|TRBJ1-5|-|TRBV7-2
CASSLGPPGQPQHF
TGTGCCAGCAGCTTAGGACCACCGGGTCAGCCCCAGCATTTT
>few|TRBJ2-7|TRBD2|TRBV10-3
CAISPREDSASYEQYF
TGTGCCATCAGCCCGCGGGAGGACAGCGCAAGCTACGAGCAGTACTTC
>-|TRBJ2-7|-|TRBV21-1
CASSLGSGISYEQYF
TGTGCCAGCAGCTTGGGGAGCGGGATCTCCTACGAGCAGTACTTC
>-|TRBJ2-5|TRBD2|TRBV18
CASSPGTSETQYF
TGTGCCAGCTCACCAGGGACTAGCGAGACCCAGTACTTC
>-|TRBJ1-2|-|TRBV7-9
CASSFGRPDTF
TGTGCCAGCAGCTTCGGCAGGCCAGACACCTTC
>-|TRBJ2-1|-|TRBV11-1
CASSHTGHFYNEQFF
TGTGCCAGCAGCCACACGGGACACTTCTACAATGAGCAGTTCTTC
>few|TRBJ1-1|TRBD1|TRBV7-2
CASSFTGQGGTEAFF
TGTGCCAGCAGCTTCACGGGACAGGGAGGAACTGAAGCTTTCTTT
>-|TRBJ2-1|-|TRBV5-1
CASSLQDPYNEQFF
TGCGCCAGCAGCCTCCAAGATCCCTACAATGAGCAGTTCTTC
>-|TRBJ1-6|TRBD1|TRBV6-5
CASSRGQASPLHF
TGTGCCAGCAGTCGGGGACAGGCCTCACCCCTCCACTTT
>-|TRBJ1-4|TRBD1|TRBV7-6
CASSSPGQGVGGSEKLFF
TGTGCCAGCAGCTCTCCGGGACAGGGTGTAGGTGGCTCTGAAAAACTGTTTTTT
>many|TRBJ2-3|-|TRBV7-9
CASSGGTSTDTQYF
TGTGCCAGCAGCGGCGGGACTAGCACAGATACGCAGTATTTT
>many|TRBJ2-1|TRBD1|TRBV14
CASSLPQTGAHEQFF
TGTGCCAGCAGCCTTCCCCAGACAGGGGCCCATGAGCAGTTCTTC
>few|TRBJ2-5|TRBD1|TRBV27
CASSPRDRAFSRETQYF
TGTGCCAGCAGCCCCCGGGACAGGGCGTTTAGTCGGGAGACCCAGTACTTC
>-|TRBJ2-5|-|TRBV20-1
CSVLYFEETQYF
TGCAGTGTTCTTTATTTTGAAGAGACCCAGTACTTC
>-|TRBJ1-4|-|TRBV29-1
CSVGGRTNEKLFF
TGCAGCGTTGGGGGCAGGACTAATGAAAAACTGTTTTTT
>few|TRBJ2-3|-|TRBV7-2
CASTPGRRKDTQYF
TGTGCCAGCACCCCCGGCAGGCGTAAGGATACGCAGTATTTT
>-|TRBJ2-1|-|TRBV29-1
CSVEGEGKLYNEQFF
TGCAGCGTTGAAGGCGAGGGGAAGTTATACAATGAGCAGTTCTTC
>-|TRBJ2-5|-|TRBV6-5
CASRRQEAGLETQYF
TGTGCCAGCAGGCGACAGGAGGCAGGGCTAGAGACCCAGTACTTC
>few|TRBJ2-5|-|TRBV7-9
CASQGPLQETQYF
TGTGCCAGCCAAGGCCCCCTACAGGAGACCCAGTACTTC
>-|TRBJ2-2|-|TRBV23-1
CASSHPSPDRLCVGGELFF
TGCGCCAGCAGTCACCCCTCCCCGGACAGATTGTGTGTAGGCGGGGAGCTGTTTTTT
>-|TRBJ2-7|TRBD1|TRBV15
CATSRGGTGKAYEQYF
TGTGCCACCAGCAGAGGGGGGACAGGGAAAGCATACGAGCAGTACTTC
>few|TRBJ1-2|-|TRBV12-3/TRBV12-4
CASRPEPGHDYGYTF
TGTGCCAGCAGGCCAGAACCGGGACATGACTATGGCTACACCTTC
>-|TRBJ2-3|-|TRBV10-3
CAISDPSGALTDTQYF
TGTGCCATCAGTGATCCTTCAGGGGCCCTCACAGATACGCAGTATTTT